This T cell receptor beta chain appears in the sequencing data of a study of PD-1 blockade in classical Hodgkin lymphoma (dated by TCRdb to 2019 to 2021). Notes on the research overall: Nivolumab dosing was 3 mg/kg intravenously every 2 weeks, continuing until either disease progression or unacceptable toxicity. The study used TCR beta sequencing and CyTOF to define a peripheral blood immune signature of response to PD-1 blockade in classical Hodgkin lymphoma.

Sample time point, as interpreted from the label and publication: cycle 2 day 1 (C2D1) of nivolumab. Every trial patient had relapsed following autologous stem cell transplantation, and prior brentuximab vedotin exposure was what differed among cohorts A, B and C. The trial cohort was composed of about 54 patients with relapsed/refractory classical Hodgkin lymphoma, for whom complete response, partial response or progressive disease was recorded as best overall response. In the multi-cohort phase II CheckMate 205 trial, trial patients received single-agent nivolumab. Best overall response was determined by an independent review committee according to the 2007 International Working Group response criteria. Trial PBMCs were collected immediately before nivolumab initiation (C1D1) and during therapy at cycle 2 day 1 and cycle 4 day 1. Peripheral blood was collected in 8 mL Vacutainer Cell Preparation Tubes, from which PBMCs were isolated by centrifugation and then cryopreserved.

V loses 3 bases of germline sequence and J loses 1 base, and the interval between the two ends is 6 bases. The germline V gene encodes CDR1 WNHNN and CDR2 SYGVQD (reference sequence). CDR3 length: 13 amino acids, cysteine to phenylalanine. Only the CDR3 region is kept as DNA, spanning 39 bases read in frame from base 1. The Qiagen DNeasy kit was used to extract genomic DNA both from unsorted PBMCs and from the negatively selected CD4+ and CD8+ fractions. TCR beta CDR3 regions were amplified by immunoSEQ multiplex PCR using primers annealing to V and J segments. Amplification bias was minimized using a synthetic immune receptor repertoire, and residual bias was removed computationally after sequencing. In the original analysis: Custom Python scripts were used to quantify repertoire diversity as the Shannon entropy index. Unsorted, CD4+ and CD8+ repertoires were analyzed separately, except in combined analyses where CD4+ and CD8+ sequences were merged in silico. Clonal expansion was defined as at least a 2-fold frequency increase after treatment relative to C1D1, with a pseudocount of 0.5 for undetected baseline clones. Clones with 0 or 1 copy at C1D1 were classified as singleton clones, and clones with 2 or more copies were classified as non-singleton clones. Clones expanded in unsorted samples were labelled as CD4+, CD8+ or unknown by matching protein sequences in sorted samples from the same patient. Wilcoxon tests on paired samples were used to test changes in diversity from C1D1 to C4D1. TCRdb retrieved this table from immuneACCESS and kept in-frame rearrangements only. Not all clones are present; in checked studies, unresolved V genes account for under half, and no reason is known for the remainder. V and J calls plus clone size are reproduced from that table; the DNA served to infer D and trimming. The sample has about 93,000 clones on record, about 93% of them singletons. Around 2.4% of the sample is taken by the ten largest.

With regard to this clone: What antigen it recognizes has not been identified. It has no much larger one-base neighbor in the sample; base qualities were not kept.

Study-level results and caveats: Only a single clinical trial cohort was studied, and what caused the repertoire differences, possibly disease activity or prior therapy, remained undefined. Trial patients with a complete response had baseline diversity similar to that of newly diagnosed patients, while partial responders and progressors had significantly lower diversity. Baseline TCR diversity was reported to be lower in newly diagnosed patients than in healthy donors and to be lower still in relapsed/refractory patients. Patients starting nivolumab less than 1 year after ASCT had lower diversity and were excluded from later analyses to avoid confounding by immune reconstitution. By C4D1, a significant rise was seen in CD4+ TCR diversity but not in CD8+ TCR diversity (p=0.0027 vs p=0.16), and the rise was most apparent among complete responders (p=0.02).

The starting material was peripheral blood mononuclear cells (PBMCs), obtained before the second cycle of nivolumab. The rearrangement combines TRBV10-1 with TRBJ1-1, with the D gene not clear enough to name. This clonotype was sampled from a human donor with classical Hodgkin lymphoma. The CDR3 region has the sequence CASSDGQNTEAFF. The DNA is TGCGCCAGCAGTGACGGTCAGAACACTGAAGCTTTCTTT.